These T cell receptor beta chains were read from a single sample in a study of shared clonotypes between healthy human individuals. Some clones are missing from TCRdb's copy, which holds only in-frame ones; the method was immunoSEQ multiplex PCR. There are about 1.1 million clones in the sample; around three quarters occur only once, and 0.89% lies in the top ten. The specimen was memory CD4+ T cells from PBMCs. The receptors come from a man between 18 and 29 years old in good health. Some clones in this sample may be carry-over from other donors' samples. CDR3s include the opening cysteine and the closing phenylalanine or tryptophan. D genes are given only for firm matches. Some rows have no size entry. The others give once, few or many, or a class for an expanded clone.

V gene	clone size	D gene	J gene	CDR3 DNA	CDR3 protein
TRBV7-7	.	.	TRBJ2-5	TGTGCCAGCAGCCTCGGGCTGCGAGAGACCCAGTACTTC	CASSLGLRETQYF
TRBV19	.	.	TRBJ1-1	TGTGCCAGTAGCCACATAGGCACTGAAGCTTTCTTT	CASSHIGTEAFF
TRBV15	many	.	TRBJ1-1	TGTGCCACCAGCGCCCGTAGGGGGGGCACTGAAGCTTTCTTT	CATSARRGGTEAFF
TRBV30	.	.	TRBJ2-6	TGTGCCTGGATGCTGTTCTCTGGGGCCAACGTCCTGACTTTC	CAWMLFSGANVLTF
TRBV18	.	.	TRBJ2-1	TGTGCCAGCTCACCAGGGATGCGCATTGAGCAGTTCTTC	CASSPGMRIEQFF
TRBV7-3	few	.	TRBJ2-6	TGTGCCAGCAGCTTTGTCAGGGGTGGGGCCAACGTCCTGACTTTC	CASSFVRGGANVLTF
TRBV7-8	.	.	TRBJ1-1	TGTGCCAGCAGCCAAGTTCTGGGGGGGGCTGAAGCTTTCTTT	CASSQVLGGAEAFF
TRBV28	.	.	TRBJ2-7	TGTGCCAGCAGTTTGGCCCTTCGGGCGGGCGAGCAGTACTTC	CASSLALRAGEQYF
TRBV7-8	once	.	TRBJ2-2	TGTGCCAGCAGCTTGGGGGGCACCGGGGAGCTGTTTTTT	CASSLGGTGELFF
TRBV29-1	.	.	TRBJ2-7	TGCAGCGTGACGGGGCTCTTAGACGGCGAGCAGTACTTC	CSVTGLLDGEQYF
TRBV20-1	.	.	TRBJ2-1	TGCAGACCCACCAGGGGCAATGAGCAGTTCTTC	CRPTRGNEQFF
TRBV19	.	TRBD1	TRBJ1-2	TGTGCCAGTAGTACGGACAGGCAAGGATCTTGGCGGGGCCGCTTCACCTTC	CASSTDRQGSWRGRFTF
TRBV28	.	TRBD2	TRBJ2-1	TGTGCCAGCAGGCCGCCGGGAGCGGGAGAGGGAGGTGAGCAGTTCTTC	CASRPPGAGEGGEQFF
TRBV7-3	.	TRBD1	TRBJ1-1	TGTGCCAGCAGCCGGGACAGAAATACTGAAGCTTTCTTT	CASSRDRNTEAFF
TRBV2	few	.	TRBJ2-2	TGTGCCAGCAGTGAGCTGACTAGGCGGGGCACCGGGGAGCTGTTTTTT	CASSELTRRGTGELFF
TRBV5-1	once	TRBD1	TRBJ1-4	TGCGCCAGCAGCTTGGCCCAGACAGGGGGCGATGAAAAACTGTTTTTT	CASSLAQTGGDEKLFF
TRBV19	once	TRBD1	TRBJ2-4	TGTGCCAGTAGTTTGGACAGGGGGCCCTATGGAATTCAGTACTTC	CASSLDRGPYGIQYF